A selection of T cell receptor beta chains follows, all from one sample in a study of T cells in Graves' hyperthyroidism and ophthalmopathy. TCRdb passed the multiplex PCR reads through MiXCR, listing each CDR3 protein once. Of hundreds of thousands of distinct CDR3 sequences in the sample, about 15% were seen once. Sample: blood. All receptors derive from a young woman with Graves' hyperthyroidism. The conserved cysteine and the conserved F or W are not part of the CDR3 here. The D gene is left open where the match is weak.

TRBJ2-1 TRBV6-1 TRBD2 ASSPAGGTSGALYNGQF
TRBJ2-7 TRBV6-2/TRBV6-3 TRBD1 ASREAGQGLYEQY
TRBJ2-7 TRBV20-1 . SARGTLSMEQY
TRBJ2-7 TRBV27 . ASSLAETAKFEQY
TRBJ1-1 TRBV9 . ASSPDDSGGTEAF
TRBJ2-7 TRBV7-2 . ASSLGDGGRYYEQY
TRBJ2-5 TRBV18 . ASSSPVRTETQY
TRBJ2-6 TRBV7-3 . ASRKGSGANVLT
TRBJ2-3 TRBV14 . ATTSLTSTDTQY
TRBJ2-2 TRBV25-1 . ASSEHGANTGELF
TRBJ1-2 TRBV28 TRBD1 ASSSQGAGYGYT
TRBJ2-5 TRBV2 . ASSEHLPEN
TRBJ1-2 TRBV19 . ASSPGDGINYGYT
TRBJ1-5 TRBV3-1 . ASSQGPSPGNQPQH
TRBJ2-1 TRBV28 . ASTPIGVEVKQF
TRBJ2-7 TRBV6-1 . ASGAAGRKGEQY
TRBJ2-1 TRBV20-1 . SARDRTRGEQF
TRBJ2-3 TRBV30 . AWSVGQPNHYTDTQY
TRBJ1-3 TRBV19 TRBD1 ASSPGRGRGNTIY
TRBJ2-1 TRBV7-9 TRBD1 ASSLVTGNEQF
TRBJ2-5 TRBV14 TRBD2 ASSQASGGGEETQY
TRBJ2-2 TRBV30 . AWREMNTGELF
TRBJ2-7 TRBV6-1 . ASSPNHEQY
TRBJ2-2 TRBV14 . ASSHLIDRLHTGELF